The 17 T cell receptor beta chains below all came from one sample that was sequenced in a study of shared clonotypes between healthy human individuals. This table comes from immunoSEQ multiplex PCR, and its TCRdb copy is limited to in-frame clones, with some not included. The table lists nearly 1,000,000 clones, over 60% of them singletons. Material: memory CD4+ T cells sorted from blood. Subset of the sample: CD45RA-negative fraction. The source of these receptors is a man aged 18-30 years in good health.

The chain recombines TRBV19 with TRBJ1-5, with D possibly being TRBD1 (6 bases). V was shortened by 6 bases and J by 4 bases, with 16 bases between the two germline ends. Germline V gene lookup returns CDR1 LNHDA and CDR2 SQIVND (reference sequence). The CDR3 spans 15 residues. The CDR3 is CASRRRGGVNQPQHF. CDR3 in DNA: TGTGCCAGTAGGAGAAGGGGGGGAGTAAATCAGCCCCAGCATTTT.

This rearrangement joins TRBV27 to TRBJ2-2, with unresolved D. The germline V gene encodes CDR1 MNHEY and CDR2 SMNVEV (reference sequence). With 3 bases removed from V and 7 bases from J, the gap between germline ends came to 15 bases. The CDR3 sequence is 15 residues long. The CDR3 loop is CASSFRITSGGELFF. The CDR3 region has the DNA TGTGCCAGCAGTTTTCGGATCACATCCGGCGGGGAGCTGTTTTTT.

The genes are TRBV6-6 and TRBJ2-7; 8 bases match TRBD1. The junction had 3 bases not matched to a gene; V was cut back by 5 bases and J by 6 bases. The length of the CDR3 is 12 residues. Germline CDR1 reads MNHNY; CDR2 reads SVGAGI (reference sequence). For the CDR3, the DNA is TGTGCCAGCAGTCAACAGGGGGGCGAGCAGTACTTC. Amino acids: CASSQQGGEQYF.

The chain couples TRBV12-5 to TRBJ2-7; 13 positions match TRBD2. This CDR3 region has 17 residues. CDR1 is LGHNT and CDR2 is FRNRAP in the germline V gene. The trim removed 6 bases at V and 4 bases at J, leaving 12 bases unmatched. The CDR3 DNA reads TGTGCTAGTGGGTATTTAGGGACTAGCGGGAATAATTACGAGCAGTACTTC. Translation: CASGYLGTSGNNYEQYF.

CDR3 protein: CASTAYGANTEAFF. The CDR3 bases are TGTGCCAGCACCGCTTACGGAGCGAACACTGAAGCTTTCTTT. The J gene is TRBJ1-1, the V gene TRBV9; D is uncertain. Germline V lookup: CDR1 SGDLS, CDR2 YYNGEE. Trimming shortened V by 6 bases and J by 1 base, and 13 bases separated the two germline ends. This CDR3 is 14 amino acids long.

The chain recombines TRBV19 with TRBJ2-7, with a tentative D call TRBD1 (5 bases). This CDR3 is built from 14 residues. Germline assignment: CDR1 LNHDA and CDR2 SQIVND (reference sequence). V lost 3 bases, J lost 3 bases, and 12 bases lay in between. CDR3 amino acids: CASSIRAGNYEQYF. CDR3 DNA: TGTGCCAGTAGTATTCGGGCAGGGAACTACGAGCAGTACTTC.

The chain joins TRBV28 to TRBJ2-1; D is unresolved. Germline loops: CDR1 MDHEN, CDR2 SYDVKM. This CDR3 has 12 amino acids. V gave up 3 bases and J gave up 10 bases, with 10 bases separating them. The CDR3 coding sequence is TGTGCCAGCAGTTTGGTCCGCCGGGAGCAGTTCTTC. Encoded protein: CASSLVRREQFF.

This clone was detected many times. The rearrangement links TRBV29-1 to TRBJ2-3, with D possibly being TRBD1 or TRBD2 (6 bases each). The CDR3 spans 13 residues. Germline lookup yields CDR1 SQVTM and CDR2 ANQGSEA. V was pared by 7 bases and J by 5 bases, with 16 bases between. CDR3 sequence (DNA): TGCAGCGCTTCAGGGGACTTCATAGATACGCAGTATTTT. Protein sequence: CSASGDFIDTQYF.

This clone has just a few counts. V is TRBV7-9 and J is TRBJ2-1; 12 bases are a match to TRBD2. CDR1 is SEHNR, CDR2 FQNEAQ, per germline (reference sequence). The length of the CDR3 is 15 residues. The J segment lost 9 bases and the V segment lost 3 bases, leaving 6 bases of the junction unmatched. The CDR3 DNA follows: TGTGCCAGCAGCTTGGTAACTAGCGGGAGGACTGAGCAGTTCTTC. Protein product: CASSLVTSGRTEQFF.

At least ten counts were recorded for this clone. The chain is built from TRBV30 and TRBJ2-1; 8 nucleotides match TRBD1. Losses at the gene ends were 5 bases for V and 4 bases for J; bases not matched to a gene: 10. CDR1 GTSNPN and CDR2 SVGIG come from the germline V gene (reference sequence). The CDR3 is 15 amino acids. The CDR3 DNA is TGTGCCTGGGCAGGGGGCTTGGGGTTATACAATGAGCAGTTCTTC. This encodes CAWAGGLGLYNEQFF.

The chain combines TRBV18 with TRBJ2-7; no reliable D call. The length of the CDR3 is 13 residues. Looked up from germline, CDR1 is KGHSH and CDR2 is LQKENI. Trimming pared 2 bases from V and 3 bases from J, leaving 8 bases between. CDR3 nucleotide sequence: TGTGCCAGCTCACCAGACGCTGTCTACGAGCAGTACTTC. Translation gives CASSPDAVYEQYF. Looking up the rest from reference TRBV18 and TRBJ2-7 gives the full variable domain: NAGVMQNPRHLVRRRGQEARLRCSPMKGHSHVYWYRQLPEEGLKFMVYLQKENIIDESGMPKERFSAEFPKEGPSILRIQQVVRGDSAAYFCASSPDAVYEQYFGPGTRLTVT.

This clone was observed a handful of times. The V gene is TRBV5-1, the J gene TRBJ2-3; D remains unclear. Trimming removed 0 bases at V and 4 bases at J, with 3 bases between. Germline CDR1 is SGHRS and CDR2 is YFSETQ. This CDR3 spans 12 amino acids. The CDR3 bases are TGCGCCAGCAGCTTGGAGGCAGATACGCAGTATTTT. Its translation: CASSLEADTQYF. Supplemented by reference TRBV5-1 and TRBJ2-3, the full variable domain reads KAGVTQTPRYLIKTRGQQVTLSCSPISGHRSVSWYQQTPGQGLQFLFEYFSETQRNKGNFPGRFSGRQFSNSRSEMNVSTLELGDSALYLCASSLEADTQYFGPGTRLTVL.

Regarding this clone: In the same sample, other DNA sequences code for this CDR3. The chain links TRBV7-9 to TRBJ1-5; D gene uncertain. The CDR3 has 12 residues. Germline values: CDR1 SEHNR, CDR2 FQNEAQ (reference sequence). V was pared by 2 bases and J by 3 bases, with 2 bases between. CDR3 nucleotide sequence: TGTGCCAGCAGCTTACCCAATCAGCCCCAGCATTTT. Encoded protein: CASSLPNQPQHF.

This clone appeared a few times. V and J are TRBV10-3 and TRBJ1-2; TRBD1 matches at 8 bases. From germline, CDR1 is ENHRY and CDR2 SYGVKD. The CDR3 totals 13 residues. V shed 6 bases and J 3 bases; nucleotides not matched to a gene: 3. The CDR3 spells CAIRPGQDYGYTF. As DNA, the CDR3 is TGTGCCATCAGACCGGGACAGGACTATGGCTACACCTTC.

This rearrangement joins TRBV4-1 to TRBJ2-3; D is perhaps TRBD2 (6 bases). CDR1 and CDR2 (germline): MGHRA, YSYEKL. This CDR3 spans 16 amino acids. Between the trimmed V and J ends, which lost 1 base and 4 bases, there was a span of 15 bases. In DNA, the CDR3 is TGCGCCAGCAGCCAAGGAAGACTAGGGTCCCCAGATACGCAGTATTTT. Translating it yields CASSQGRLGSPDTQYF.

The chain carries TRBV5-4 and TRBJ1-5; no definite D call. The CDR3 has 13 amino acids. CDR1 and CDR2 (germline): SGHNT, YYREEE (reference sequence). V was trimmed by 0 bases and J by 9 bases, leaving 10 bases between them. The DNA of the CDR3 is TGTGCCAGCAGCTTGGACGCCTTGGCGCCCCAGCATTTT. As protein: CASSLDALAPQHF.

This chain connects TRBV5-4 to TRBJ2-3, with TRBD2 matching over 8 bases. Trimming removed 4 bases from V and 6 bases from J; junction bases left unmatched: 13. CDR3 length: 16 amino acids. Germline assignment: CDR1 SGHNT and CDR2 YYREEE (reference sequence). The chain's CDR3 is CASSETGGTVRDTQYF. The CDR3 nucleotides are TGTGCCAGCAGCGAGACGGGGGGGACCGTGAGGGATACGCAGTATTTT.